This TCR beta chain was profiled in a study of blood T cell repertoires in COVID-19. Study at large: Specimens from acute and convalescent COVID-19 originated in the United States, Italy and Spain. Sources were T cells, B-cell-depleted T cells, or PBMCs; the material itself was cDNA or gDNA.

Source study methods: The assay estimated nucleated cells by amplifying reference gene primers. Repertoires were generated with immunoSEQ multiplex PCR, while TCRdb's copy carries only in-frame clones and drops some. V, J and clone size are taken as reported in that table, and D and trimming were inferred from the DNA itself. The sample has about 180,000 clones; 87% are singletons. The ends lost 1 base at V and 6 bases at J; junction bases unmatched: 4. Germline assignment: CDR1 SGHAT and CDR2 FQNNGV. The CDR3 sequence is 14 residues long. This clonotype was sampled from a middle-aged man with active or convalescent COVID-19. The sample consisted of peripheral blood. This rearrangement joins TRBV11-2 to TRBJ1-2; 8 nucleotides match TRBD1. CDR3 loop: CASSLVGRGHGYTF. The CDR3 nucleotides are TGTGCCAGCAGCTTAGTCGGCAGGGGGCATGGCTACACCTTC.